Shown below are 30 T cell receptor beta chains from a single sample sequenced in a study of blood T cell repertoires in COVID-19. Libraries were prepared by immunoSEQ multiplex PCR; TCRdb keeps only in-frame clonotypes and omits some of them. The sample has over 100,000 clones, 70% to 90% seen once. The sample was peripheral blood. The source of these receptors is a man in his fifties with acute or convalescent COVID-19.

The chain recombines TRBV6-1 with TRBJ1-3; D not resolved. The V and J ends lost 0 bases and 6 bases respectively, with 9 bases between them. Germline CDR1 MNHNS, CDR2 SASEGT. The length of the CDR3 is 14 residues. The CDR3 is CASSEAQVANTIYF. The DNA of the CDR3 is TGTGCCAGCAGTGAAGCGCAAGTGGCAAACACCATATATTTT.

CDR3: CSASIGGRGPVEQYF. The CDR3 nucleotides read TGCAGTGCTAGTATTGGGGGCAGGGGCCCCGTAGAGCAGTACTTC. The V and J genes are TRBV20-1 and TRBJ2-7; possible D gene TRBD1, 6 bases. The CDR3 runs to 15 residues. Trimming pared 3 bases from V and 7 bases from J, leaving 22 bases between. The germline V gene encodes CDR1 DFQATT and CDR2 SNEGSKA (reference sequence).

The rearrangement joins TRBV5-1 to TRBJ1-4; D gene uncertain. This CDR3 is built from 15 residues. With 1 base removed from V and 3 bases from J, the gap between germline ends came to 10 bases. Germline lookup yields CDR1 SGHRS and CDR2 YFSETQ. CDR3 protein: CASSLSGSANEKLFF. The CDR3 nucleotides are TGCGCCAGCAGCTTGTCGGGGTCCGCTAATGAAAAACTGTTTTTT.

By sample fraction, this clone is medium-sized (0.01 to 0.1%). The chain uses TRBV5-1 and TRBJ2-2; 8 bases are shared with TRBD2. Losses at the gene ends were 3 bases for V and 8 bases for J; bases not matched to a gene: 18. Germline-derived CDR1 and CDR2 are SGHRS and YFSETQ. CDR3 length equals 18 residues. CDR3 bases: TGCGCCAGCAGCTCCTCCCTATCGACTAGCGCCGCCCCGGGGGAGCTGTTTTTT. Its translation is CASSSSLSTSAAPGELFF.

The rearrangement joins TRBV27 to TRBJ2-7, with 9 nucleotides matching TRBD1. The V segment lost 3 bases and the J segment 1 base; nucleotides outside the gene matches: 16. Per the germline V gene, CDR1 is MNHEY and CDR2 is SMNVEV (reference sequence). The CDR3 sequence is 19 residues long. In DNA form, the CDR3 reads TGTGCCAGCAGTTTTCGACGGGATAAAATACAGGGGGCTTCCTACGAGCAGTACTTC. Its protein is CASSFRRDKIQGASYEQYF.

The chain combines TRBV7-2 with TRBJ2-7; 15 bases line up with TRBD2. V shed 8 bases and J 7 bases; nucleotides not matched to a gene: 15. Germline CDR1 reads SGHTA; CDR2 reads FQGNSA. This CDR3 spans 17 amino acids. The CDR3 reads CASRWGLAGGAGGEQYF. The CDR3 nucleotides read TGTGCCAGCCGCTGGGGACTAGCGGGAGGAGCGGGAGGGGAGCAGTACTTC.

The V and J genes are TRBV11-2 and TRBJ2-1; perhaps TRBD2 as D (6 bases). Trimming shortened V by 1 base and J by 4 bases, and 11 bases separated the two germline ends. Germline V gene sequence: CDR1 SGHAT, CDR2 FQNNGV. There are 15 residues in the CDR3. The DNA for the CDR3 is TGTGCCAGCAGCTTAGTTCTTAGCGGATACAATGAGCAGTTCTTC. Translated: CASSLVLSGYNEQFF.

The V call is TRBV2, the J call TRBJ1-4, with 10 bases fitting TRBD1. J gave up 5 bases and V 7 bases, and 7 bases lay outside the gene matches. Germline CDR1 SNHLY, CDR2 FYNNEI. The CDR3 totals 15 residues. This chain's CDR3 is CASKPPGQGNEKLFF. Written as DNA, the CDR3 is TGTGCCAGCAAACCCCCGGGACAGGGGAATGAAAAACTGTTTTTT. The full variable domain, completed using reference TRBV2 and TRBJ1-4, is EPEVTQTPSHQVTQMGQEVILRCVPISNHLYFYWYRQILGQKVEFLVSFYNNEISEKSEIFDDQFSVERPDGSNFTLKIRSTKLEDSAMYFCASKPPGQGNEKLFFGSGTQLSVL.

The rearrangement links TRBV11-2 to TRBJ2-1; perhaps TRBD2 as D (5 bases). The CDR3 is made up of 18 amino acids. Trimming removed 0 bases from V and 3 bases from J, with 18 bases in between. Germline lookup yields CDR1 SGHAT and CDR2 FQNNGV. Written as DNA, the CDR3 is TGTGCCAGCAGCTTAGATGACCCTCGGCGGGCGATCTACAATGAGCAGTTCTTC. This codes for CASSLDDPRRAIYNEQFF.

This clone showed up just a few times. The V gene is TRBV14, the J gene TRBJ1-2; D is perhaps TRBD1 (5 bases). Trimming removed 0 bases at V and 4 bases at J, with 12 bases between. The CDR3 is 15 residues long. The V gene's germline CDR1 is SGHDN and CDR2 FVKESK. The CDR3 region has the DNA TGTGCCAGCAGCCAAGATCGGCGGGGCGCCTATGGCTACACCTTC. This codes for CASSQDRRGAYGYTF. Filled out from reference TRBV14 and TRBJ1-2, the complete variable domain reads EAGVTQFPSHSVIEKGQTVTLRCDPISGHDNLYWYRRVMGKEIKFLLHFVKESKQDESGMPNNRFLAERTGGTYSTLKVQPAELEDSGVYFCASSQDRRGAYGYTFGSGTRLTVV.

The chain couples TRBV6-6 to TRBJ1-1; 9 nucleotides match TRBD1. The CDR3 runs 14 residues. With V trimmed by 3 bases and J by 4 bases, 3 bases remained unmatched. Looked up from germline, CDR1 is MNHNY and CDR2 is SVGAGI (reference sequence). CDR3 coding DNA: TGTGCCAGCAGTTATCTACAGGGGGCCACTGAAGCTTTCTTT. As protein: CASSYLQGATEAFF.

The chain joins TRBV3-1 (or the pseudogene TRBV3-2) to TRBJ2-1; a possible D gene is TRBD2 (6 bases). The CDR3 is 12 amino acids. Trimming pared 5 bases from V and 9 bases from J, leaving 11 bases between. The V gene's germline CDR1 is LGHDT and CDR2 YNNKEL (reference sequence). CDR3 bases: TGTGCCAGCAGCACCCTCGGGAGTGAGCAGTTCTTC. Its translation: CASSTLGSEQFF.

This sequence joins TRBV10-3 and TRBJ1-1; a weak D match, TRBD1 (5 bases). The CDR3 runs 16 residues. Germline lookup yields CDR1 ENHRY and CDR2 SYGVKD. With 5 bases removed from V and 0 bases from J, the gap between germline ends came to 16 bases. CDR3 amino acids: CAISPSPTGMNTEAFF. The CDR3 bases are TGTGCCATCAGTCCCTCCCCAACAGGTATGAACACTGAAGCTTTCTTT.

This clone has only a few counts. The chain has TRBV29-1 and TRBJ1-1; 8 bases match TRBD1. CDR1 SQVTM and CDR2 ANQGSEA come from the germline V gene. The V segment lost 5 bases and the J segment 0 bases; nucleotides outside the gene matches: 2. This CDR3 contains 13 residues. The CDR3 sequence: CSVWTGMNTEAFF. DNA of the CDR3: TGCAGCGTTTGGACAGGGATGAACACTGAAGCTTTCTTT.

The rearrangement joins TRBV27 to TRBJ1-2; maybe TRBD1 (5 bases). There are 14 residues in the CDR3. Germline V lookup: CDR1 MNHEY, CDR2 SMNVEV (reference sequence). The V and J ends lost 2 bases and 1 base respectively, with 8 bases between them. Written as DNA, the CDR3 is TGTGCCAGCAGTTTAATGGGGGGTAACTATGGCTACACCTTC. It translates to CASSLMGGNYGYTF.

The CDR3 loop reads CASSLARDSYGGKAFF. The CDR3 bases are TGTGCCAGCAGCTTAGCTCGGGACAGTTACGGCGGTAAAGCTTTCTTT. This chain uses TRBV7-2 with TRBJ1-1; TRBD1 aligns across 7 bases. The CDR3 covers 16 residues. Looked up from germline, CDR1 is SGHTA and CDR2 is FQGNSA. Trimming at V came to 0 bases and at J to 9 bases, leaving 13 bases not matched to a gene.

The CDR3: CASSPLTGGVGTGELFF. CDR3 in DNA: TGTGCCAGCAGCCCCTTAACAGGGGGCGTTGGGACCGGGGAGCTGTTTTTT. The V and J genes are TRBV5-4 and TRBJ2-2; 9 positions agree with TRBD1. The V gene end was trimmed by 4 bases and the J gene end by 5 bases; junction bases not matched to a gene: 12. The CDR3 sequence is 17 residues long. CDR1 SGHNT and CDR2 YYREEE come from the germline V gene (reference sequence).

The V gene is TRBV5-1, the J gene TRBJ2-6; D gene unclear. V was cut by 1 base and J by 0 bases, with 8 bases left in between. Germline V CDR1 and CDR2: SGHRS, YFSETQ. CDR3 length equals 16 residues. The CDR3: CASSLTVSSGANVLTF. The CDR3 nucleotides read TGCGCCAGCAGCTTGACAGTTTCCTCTGGGGCCAACGTCCTGACTTTC.

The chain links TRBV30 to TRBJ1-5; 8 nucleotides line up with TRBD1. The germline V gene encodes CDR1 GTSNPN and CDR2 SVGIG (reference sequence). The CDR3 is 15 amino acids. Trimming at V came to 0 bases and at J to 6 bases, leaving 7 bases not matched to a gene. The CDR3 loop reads CAWSVGVTGVQPQHF. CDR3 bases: TGTGCCTGGAGTGTAGGTGTGACAGGGGTTCAGCCCCAGCATTTT.

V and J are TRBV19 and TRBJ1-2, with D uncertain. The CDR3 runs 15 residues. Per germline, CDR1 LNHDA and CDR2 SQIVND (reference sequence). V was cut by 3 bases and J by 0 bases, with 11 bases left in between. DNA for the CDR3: TGTGCCAGTAGTATGGTGGCGGGAACTAACTATGGCTACACCTTC. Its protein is CASSMVAGTNYGYTF.

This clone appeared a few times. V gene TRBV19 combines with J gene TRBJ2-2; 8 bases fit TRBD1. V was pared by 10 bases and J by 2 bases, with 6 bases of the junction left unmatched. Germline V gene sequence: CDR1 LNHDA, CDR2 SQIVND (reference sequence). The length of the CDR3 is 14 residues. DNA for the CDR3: TGTGCCACTAAGACAGGGGTTAACACCGGGGAGCTGTTTTTT. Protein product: CATKTGVNTGELFF. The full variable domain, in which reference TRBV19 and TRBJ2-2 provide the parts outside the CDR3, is DGGITQSPKYLFRKEGQNVTLSCEQNLNHDAMYWYRQDPGQGLRLIYYSQIVNDFQKGDIAEGYSVSREKKESFPLTVTSAQKNPTAFYLCATKTGVNTGELFFGEGSRLTVL.

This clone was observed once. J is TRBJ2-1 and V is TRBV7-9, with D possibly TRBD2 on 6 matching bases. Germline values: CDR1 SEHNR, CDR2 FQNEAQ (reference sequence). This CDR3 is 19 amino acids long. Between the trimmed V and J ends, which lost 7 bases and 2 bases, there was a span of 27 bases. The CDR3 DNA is TGTGCCAGCACCGATACAGGCAGGCCCTATCGGGGGACCTACAATGAGCAGTTCTTC. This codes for CASTDTGRPYRGTYNEQFF.

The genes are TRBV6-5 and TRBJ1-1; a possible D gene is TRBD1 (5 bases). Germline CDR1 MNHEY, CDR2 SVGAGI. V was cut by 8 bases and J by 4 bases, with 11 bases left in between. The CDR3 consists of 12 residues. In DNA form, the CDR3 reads TGTGCCAGCCGGGGGGGTGGCACTGAAGCTTTCTTT. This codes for CASRGGGTEAFF.

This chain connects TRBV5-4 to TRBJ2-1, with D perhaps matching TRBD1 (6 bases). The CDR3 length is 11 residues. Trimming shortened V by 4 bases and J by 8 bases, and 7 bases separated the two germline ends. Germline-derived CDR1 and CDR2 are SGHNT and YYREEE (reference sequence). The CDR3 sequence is CASSKGDEQFF. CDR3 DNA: TGTGCCAGCAGCAAGGGGGATGAGCAGTTCTTC.

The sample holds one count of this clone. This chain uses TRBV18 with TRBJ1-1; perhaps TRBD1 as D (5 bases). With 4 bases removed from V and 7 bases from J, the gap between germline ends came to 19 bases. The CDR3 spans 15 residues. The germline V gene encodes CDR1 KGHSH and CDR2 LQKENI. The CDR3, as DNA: TGTGCCAGCTCACATACCGGGGGGGTAGGAATTGAAGCTTTCTTT. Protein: CASSHTGGVGIEAFF.

CDR3 region: CASQTGHKEAAFF. The CDR3 nucleotides read TGCGCCAGCCAGACAGGGCACAAAGAGGCAGCTTTCTTT. The chain links TRBV10-2 to TRBJ1-1, with 7 positions matching TRBD1. CDR1 WSHSY and CDR2 SAAADI come from the germline V gene. Losses at the gene ends were 8 bases for V and 10 bases for J; bases not matched to a gene: 13. The CDR3 has 13 residues.

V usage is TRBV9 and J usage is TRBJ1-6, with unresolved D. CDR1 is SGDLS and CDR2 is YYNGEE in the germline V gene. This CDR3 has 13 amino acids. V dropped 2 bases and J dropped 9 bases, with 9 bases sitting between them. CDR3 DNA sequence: TGTGCCAGCAGCGTCGTAACGGGTTCACCCCTCCACTTT. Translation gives CASSVVTGSPLHF.

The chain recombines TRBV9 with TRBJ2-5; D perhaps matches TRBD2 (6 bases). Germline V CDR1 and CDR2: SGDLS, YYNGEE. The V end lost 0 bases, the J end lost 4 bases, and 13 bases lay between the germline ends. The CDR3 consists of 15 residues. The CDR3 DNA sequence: TGTGCCAGCAGCGTAGGGACTACATATGGAGAGACCCAGTACTTC. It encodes CASSVGTTYGETQYF. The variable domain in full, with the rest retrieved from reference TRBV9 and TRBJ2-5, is DSGVTQTPKHLITATGQRVTLRCSPRSGDLSVYWYQQSLDQGLQFLIQYYNGEERAKGNILERFSAQQFPDLHSELNLSSLELGDSALYFCASSVGTTYGETQYFGPGTRLLVL.

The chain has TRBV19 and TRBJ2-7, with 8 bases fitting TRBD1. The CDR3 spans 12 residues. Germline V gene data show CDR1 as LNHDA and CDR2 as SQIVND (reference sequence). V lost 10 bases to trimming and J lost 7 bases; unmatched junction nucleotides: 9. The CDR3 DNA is TGTGCCACCAGGGGGCTAGCTGGGGAGCAGTACTTC. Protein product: CATRGLAGEQYF.

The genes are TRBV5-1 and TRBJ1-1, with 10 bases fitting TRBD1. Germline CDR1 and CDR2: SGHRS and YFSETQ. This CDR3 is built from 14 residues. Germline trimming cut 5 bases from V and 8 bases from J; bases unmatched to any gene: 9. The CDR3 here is CASSSGTGVWEAFF. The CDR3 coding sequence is TGCGCCAGCAGTTCCGGGACAGGGGTTTGGGAAGCTTTCTTT.